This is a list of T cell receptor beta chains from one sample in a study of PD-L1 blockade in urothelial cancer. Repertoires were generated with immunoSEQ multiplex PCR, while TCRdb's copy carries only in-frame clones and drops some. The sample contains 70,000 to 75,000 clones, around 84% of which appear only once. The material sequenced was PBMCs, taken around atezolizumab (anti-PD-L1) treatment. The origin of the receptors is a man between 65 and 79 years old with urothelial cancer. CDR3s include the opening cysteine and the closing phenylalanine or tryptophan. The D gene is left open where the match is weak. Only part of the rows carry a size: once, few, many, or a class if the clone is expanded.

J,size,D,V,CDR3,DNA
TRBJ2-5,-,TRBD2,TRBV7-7,CASSPSGTSRETQYF,TGTGCCAGCAGCCCGTCCGGGACTAGCCGGGAGACCCAGTACTTC
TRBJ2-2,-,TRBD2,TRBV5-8,CASSSPRLAGGLGNTGELFF,TGTGCCAGCAGCTCCCCCCGACTAGCGGGAGGGCTAGGGAACACCGGGGAGCTGTTTTTT
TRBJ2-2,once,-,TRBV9,CASSVQGRSSTGELFF,TGTGCCAGCAGCGTTCAGGGGCGAAGTAGCACCGGGGAGCTGTTTTTT
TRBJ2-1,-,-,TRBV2,CASSPGLSSYNEQFF,TGTGCCAGCAGTCCAGGCCTAAGCTCCTACAATGAGCAGTTCTTC
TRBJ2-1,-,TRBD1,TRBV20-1,CSARGTGEQFF,TGCAGTGCTAGGGGGACAGGTGAGCAGTTCTTC
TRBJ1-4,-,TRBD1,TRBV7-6,CASSQGATNEKLFF,TGTGCCAGCAGTCAGGGGGCCACGAATGAAAAACTGTTTTTT
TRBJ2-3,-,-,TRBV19,CASSTPRAPTLTDTQYF,TGTGCCAGTAGTACCCCCCGCGCACCTACCCTCACAGATACGCAGTATTTT
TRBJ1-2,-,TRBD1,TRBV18,CASSPGQPNYGYTF,TGTGCCAGCTCACCGGGACAGCCTAACTATGGCTACACCTTC
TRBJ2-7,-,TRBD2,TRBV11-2,CASSALSGTSVEQYF,TGTGCCAGCAGCGCCCTTTCCGGGACTAGCGTCGAGCAGTACTTC
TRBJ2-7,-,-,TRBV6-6,CASSYSGLHYEQYF,TGTGCCAGCAGTTACTCGGGACTTCACTACGAGCAGTACTTC
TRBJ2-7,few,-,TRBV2,CASSEWLASEQYF,TGTGCCAGCAGTGAGTGGCTAGCGTCCGAGCAGTACTTC
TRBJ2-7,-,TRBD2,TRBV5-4,CATGTSGRASYEQYF,TGTGCCACCGGGACTAGCGGGAGGGCAAGCTACGAGCAGTACTTC
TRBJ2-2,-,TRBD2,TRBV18,CASSPRSGRASGELFF,TGTGCCAGCTCACCAAGGAGCGGGAGGGCCTCCGGGGAGCTGTTTTTT
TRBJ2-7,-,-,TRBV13,CASSFWSAAGYEQYF,TGTGCCAGCAGCTTCTGGAGCGCGGCGGGGTACGAGCAGTACTTC
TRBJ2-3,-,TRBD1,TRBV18,CASSPPTGAGTDTQYF,TGTGCCAGCTCACCCCCGACAGGGGCCGGCACAGATACGCAGTATTTT
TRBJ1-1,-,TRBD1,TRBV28,CASSSLRGENTEAFF,TGTGCCAGCAGTTCTCTCAGGGGGGAGAACACTGAAGCTTTCTTT
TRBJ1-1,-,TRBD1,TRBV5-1,CASSLGTANTEAFF,TGCGCCAGCAGCCTTGGGACAGCGAACACTGAAGCTTTCTTT
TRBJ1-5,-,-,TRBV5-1,CASSLGTANSNQPQHF,TGCGCCAGCAGCTTGGGGACAGCTAATAGCAATCAGCCCCAGCATTTT
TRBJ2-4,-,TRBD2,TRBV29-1,CSVVSGSGSGGVAKNIQYF,TGCAGCGTTGTGTCGGGTAGCGGGAGCGGTGGAGTAGCCAAAAACATTCAGTACTTC
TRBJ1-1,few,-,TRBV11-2,CASSLEWRQRNTEAFF,TGTGCCAGCAGCTTAGAGTGGAGACAGCGGAACACTGAAGCTTTCTTT
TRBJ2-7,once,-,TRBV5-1,CASSPSQGGEQYF,TGCGCCAGCAGCCCTTCACAGGGCGGAGAGCAGTACTTC
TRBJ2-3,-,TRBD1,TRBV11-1,CASSTEGASRLTDTQYF,TGTGCCAGCAGCACCGAGGGGGCCTCACGGTTGACAGATACGCAGTATTTT
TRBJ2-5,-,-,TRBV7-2,CASSLYKTQYF,TGTGCCAGCAGCTTATATAAGACCCAGTACTTC
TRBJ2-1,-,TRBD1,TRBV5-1,CASSRYRGNEQFF,TGCGCCAGCAGCCGTTACAGGGGTAATGAGCAGTTCTTC
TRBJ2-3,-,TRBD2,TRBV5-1,CASSPTSGARDTQYF,TGCGCCAGCAGCCCGACTAGCGGAGCCCGAGATACGCAGTATTTT
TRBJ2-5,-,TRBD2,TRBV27,CASSSGLAGDETQYF,TGTGCCAGCAGTTCGGGACTAGCGGGAGACGAGACCCAGTACTTC
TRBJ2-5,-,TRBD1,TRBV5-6,CASSYRDRQETQYF,TGTGCCAGCAGCTACAGGGACAGACAAGAGACCCAGTACTTC